This T cell receptor (beta chain) was captured by sequencing in a study of T cells in Graves' hyperthyroidism and ophthalmopathy (dated by TCRdb to about 2019). Background on the whole study: Peripheral blood samples were taken at initial diagnosis, before any treatment was given. After sampling, hyperthyroidism patients received methimazole starting at 30 mg daily, and ophthalmopathy patients received high-dose intravenous methylprednisolone. In more than five Graves' hyperthyroidism patients, the study also compared T-cell repertoires from thyroid tissue with T-cell repertoires from blood. A discovery cohort of about a hundred patients, 43 with Graves' ophthalmopathy and over 55 with stable Graves' hyperthyroidism, was used to find distinguishing TCR V-J signatures. Whether ophthalmopathy could be predicted prospectively was tested in an independent validation cohort made up of roughly 19 hyperthyroidism patients plus 17 patients who later progressed to ophthalmopathy. The 75 to 100 discovery patients were randomly split 7:3 into training and test sets. The paper reports TCR Vbeta CDR3 sequencing of approximately 140 peripheral blood samples: around 41 ophthalmopathy, some 80 hyperthyroidism and 17 progressor patients. On the study overall, not on this receptor specifically: In validation, progression to ophthalmopathy was predicted by the model with roughly 71% sensitivity and approximately 78% specificity, a median of approximately 6.5 months before onset. No statistical method was used to set the sample size in advance, and investigators knew the group allocation. In cross-validation, a model built on a 13 V-J signature told ophthalmopathy apart from stable hyperthyroidism with approximately 90% sensitivity and approximately 81% specificity, and in testing the same model reached 80%/75%. Most expanded thyroid clonotypes (frequency above 0.001) were also found in blood, which suggests that blood repertoires may mirror thyroid immune responses.

TCR beta CDR3 regions were amplified from RNA transcripts. For the first round of RT-PCR on the TCR CDR3, the HTBI primer set was used together with the Qiagen OneStep RT-PCR kit. Libraries were constructed in a second round of multiplex PCR, after which size selection and purification were performed. Sequencing of the libraries was done on an Illumina HiSeq2000 using paired-end 100 bp reads. On the authors' methods: Raw data were processed with SOAPnuke, discarding reads with adapters, uncalled bases, mean Phred below 15, or no exact constant-primer or identifier match. High-quality paired reads were merged using COPE v1.2.5, and each unique nucleotide sequence was defined as a clonotype. MiTCR v1.1 was used to align clonotypes to the IMGT TRBV, TRBD and TRBJ reference segments. The analysis was restricted to V-J combinations with a frequency above 0.0001, which together covered just over 99% of the repertoires. The TCS score was defined as the ratio of F50 (clonal expansion) to E x V (chaos), calculated using BLOSUM62-based TCRdist between CDR3 peptides within each V-J. Welch's t-statistics and random forest reduced fewer than 600 V-J features to some 14, which were used in a naive Bayes classifier (R e1071). TCRdb reran the public reads through fastp at Q25 and MiXCR, keeping productive beta chains. Every distinct CDR3 protein forms one entry, paired with its most common genes and DNA. The V and J calls reflect TCRdb's pipeline rather than the authors' work. In all, the sample holds about 340,000 distinct CDR3 sequences, and under 25% of those were seen once. The ten largest clones take up 50% of the sample.

V and J lose 8 bases and 5 bases, and a span of 15 bases separates them. The germline V gene sets CDR1 to MRHNA and CDR2 to SNTAGT. The CDR3 numbers 13 residues from cysteine through phenylalanine. This entry keeps only the CDR3 DNA: 39 bases, framed from base 1. This clonotype was seen at least ten times. No antigen is known for it. There are no base qualities to consult, and no much larger clone falls within one base. Graves' hyperthyroidism was defined as stable when no progression to ophthalmopathy occurred over 18 months of follow-up. Hyperthyroidism patients were newly diagnosed, had a disease duration of under 2 months, and were aged 18 to 65 years. Exclusion was applied to patients with uncontrolled infections, other autoimmune diseases, pregnancy or lactation. Diagnoses were based on clinical symptoms, serum thyroxine and TRAb, thyroid ultrasound and orbital computed tomography. PBMCs were separated from about 10 ml of fresh peripheral blood using Ficoll-Paque density gradient centrifugation. Total RNA was extracted using Trizol reagent, and RNA quality was assessed on an Agilent 2100 Bioanalyzer.

This receptor was identified in a woman in her forties or fifties with Graves' hyperthyroidism. The sequence joins TRBV6-4 to TRBJ1-1; the D segment cannot be called with confidence. Sequenced material: blood. The nucleotide sequence is given as TGTGCCAGCCGTGGGGAAACCGGTACTGAAGCTTTCTTT. It codes for CASRGETGTEAFF.